This T cell receptor beta chain was identified during a study of shared clonotypes between healthy human individuals. Study in general: A few men and a couple of women, aged 18 to 49, were donors. Study-wide points: The study generally estimated greater richness for naive than memory subsets.

Donors were healthy HIV-negative adults without recent acute infections or vaccinations. In the case of this clone: Its antigen is currently unknown.

There are 14 residues in the CDR3. From germline, CDR1 is MNHNS and CDR2 SASEGT. Germline trimming cut 6 bases from V and 3 bases from J; bases unmatched to any gene: 5. It was 200 to 250 ng DNA, about 30,000 T cell genomes, that sorted-subset replicate PCRs used. Method: immunoSEQ multiplex PCR; TCRdb's copy keeps in-frame clones and lacks some. The table records 2 million to 2.5 million clones, approximately 93% of them present only once. J is TRBJ1-2 and V is TRBV6-1; TRBD1 matches 9 bases. This receptor was identified in a man aged 18-30 years in good health. Some clones in this sample may be carry-over from other donors' samples. Sequenced input: naive CD4+ T cells from PBMCs. Described subset: CD45RA+ positively selected. CDR3 sequence: CASSAGQGHYGYTF. For the CDR3, the DNA is TGTGCCAGCAGCGCTGGACAGGGGCACTATGGCTACACCTTC.